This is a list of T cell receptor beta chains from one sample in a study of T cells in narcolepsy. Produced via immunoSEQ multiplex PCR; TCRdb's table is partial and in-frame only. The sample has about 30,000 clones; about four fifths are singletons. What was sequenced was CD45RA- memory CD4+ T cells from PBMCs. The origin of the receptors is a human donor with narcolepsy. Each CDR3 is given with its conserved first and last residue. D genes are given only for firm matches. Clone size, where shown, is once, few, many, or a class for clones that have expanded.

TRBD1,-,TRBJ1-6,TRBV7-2,TGTGCCAGCAGCTTAGGGGACAGTAATTCACCCCTCCACTTT,CASSLGDSNSPLHF
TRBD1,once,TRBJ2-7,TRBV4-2,TGTGCCAGCAGCCAAGACGACAGGGATCACGAGCAGTACTTC,CASSQDDRDHEQYF
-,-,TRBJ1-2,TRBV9,TGTGCCAGCAGCGCAGGGTCCCGTGGCTACACCTTC,CASSAGSRGYTF
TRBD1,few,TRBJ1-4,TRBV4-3,TGCGCCAGCAGCCCCCAGACAGGGTCGGAAAAACTGTTTTTT,CASSPQTGSEKLFF
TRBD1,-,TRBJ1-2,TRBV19,TGTGCCACCCAAACGGCGACAGGGGTGGCTTATGGCTACACCTTC,CATQTATGVAYGYTF
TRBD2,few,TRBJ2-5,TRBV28,TGTGCCAGCAGTTTACTGGGTAGCGGGTTCCAAGAGACCCAGTACTTC,CASSLLGSGFQETQYF
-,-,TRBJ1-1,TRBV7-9,TGTGCCAGCAGCTTCCGGGAAGGGAACACTGAAGCTTTCTTT,CASSFREGNTEAFF
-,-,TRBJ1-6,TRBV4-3,TGCGCCAGCAGCCAATGGGCAGCAAATTCACCCCTCCACTTT,CASSQWAANSPLHF
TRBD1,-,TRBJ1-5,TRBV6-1,TGTGCCAGCAGTCACGGGACAGACGGCAATCAGCCCCAGCATTTT,CASSHGTDGNQPQHF
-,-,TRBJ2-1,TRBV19,TGTGCCAGTAGTCTTACCTTTAATGAGCAGTTCTTC,CASSLTFNEQFF
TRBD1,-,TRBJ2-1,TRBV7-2,TGTGCCAGCTGGGACAGGGCTAATAATGAGCAGTTCTTC,CASWDRANNEQFF
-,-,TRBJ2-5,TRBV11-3,TGTGCCAGCAGCTTAGATCGGCTCGGGTACGGCGAGGGGACCCAGTACTTC,CASSLDRLGYGEGTQYF
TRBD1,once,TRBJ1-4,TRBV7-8,TGTGCCAGCAGCCACAACCGGGACAGGGGGAATGAAAAACTGTTTTTT,CASSHNRDRGNEKLFF
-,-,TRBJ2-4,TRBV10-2,TGCGCCAGCAGCATACAGGGAATGGCCAAAAACATTCAGTACTTC,CASSIQGMAKNIQYF
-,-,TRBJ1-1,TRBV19,TGTGCCAGTAGTACAACGGGGAACACTGAAGCTTTCTTT,CASSTTGNTEAFF
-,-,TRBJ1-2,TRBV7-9,TGTGCCAGCAGCTTGGCACAGGCCTCCGGGGGTGGCTACACCTTC,CASSLAQASGGGYTF
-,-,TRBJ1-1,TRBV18,TGTGCCAGCTCACCACCGGGAGGGGCCACAAGGGGTAACACTGAAGCTTTCTTT,CASSPPGGATRGNTEAFF
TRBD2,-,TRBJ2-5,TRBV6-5,TGTGCCAGCAGTTTTCAGCGGGGGGGCTTCCAAGAGACCCAGTACTTC,CASSFQRGGFQETQYF
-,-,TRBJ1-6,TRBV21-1,TGTGCCAGCAGCGTTGGCGTAGCTACACTACATCATAATTCACCCCTCCACTTT,CASSVGVATLHHNSPLHF
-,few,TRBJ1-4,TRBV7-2,TGTGCCAGCACCCAGAGAGCAGGGAGGAGTGAAAAACTGTTTTTT,CASTQRAGRSEKLFF
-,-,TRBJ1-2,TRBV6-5,TGTGCCAGCAGTTCCAGGGTAAACTATGGCTACACCTTC,CASSSRVNYGYTF
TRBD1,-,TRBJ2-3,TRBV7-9,TGTGCCAGCAGCTTAGGCCAGGGGGAAACAGATACGCAGTATTTT,CASSLGQGETDTQYF
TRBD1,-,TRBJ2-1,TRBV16,TGTGCCAGCACCTTACAGGGGGCTGACAATGAGCAGTTCTTC,CASTLQGADNEQFF
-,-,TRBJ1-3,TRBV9,TGTGCAAGCAGCGTAGAGGTTGGGGGACTGCCTGGAAACACCATATATTTT,CASSVEVGGLPGNTIYF
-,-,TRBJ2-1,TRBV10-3,TGTGCCTCCCGGTTAGCTGGGAATGAGCAGTTCTTC,CASRLAGNEQFF
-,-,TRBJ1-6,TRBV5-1,TGCGCCAGCAGCTGGGACCGAGCGAATTCACCCCTCCACTTT,CASSWDRANSPLHF
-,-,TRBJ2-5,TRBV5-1,TGCGCCAGCAGCTTGGGCGGGGACTACCAAGAGACCCAGTACTTC,CASSLGGDYQETQYF
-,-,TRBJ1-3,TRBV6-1,TGTGCCAGCAGTGCTACAGGCTACTCTGGAAACACCATATATTTT,CASSATGYSGNTIYF
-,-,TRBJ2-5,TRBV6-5,TGTGCCAGTGCAGACAGGCTCCAAGAGACCCAGTACTTC,CASADRLQETQYF
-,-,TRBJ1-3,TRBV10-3,TGTGCCATCAGTAACCATGGGGGCCTCAAGGGAGCCCCCTCTGGAAACACCATATATTTT,CAISNHGGLKGAPSGNTIYF
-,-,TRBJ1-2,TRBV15,TGTGCCACCAGCAGAGATGAGGGGCCCTATAACTATGGCTACGCCTTC,CATSRDEGPYNYGYAF
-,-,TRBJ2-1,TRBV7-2,TGTGCCAGCGTAGATAGGGCCCGCGGCAATGAGCAGTTCTTC,CASVDRARGNEQFF
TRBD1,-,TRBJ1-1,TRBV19,TGTGCCAGTAGTATTCAGGGGGCAGTTGAAGCTTTCTTT,CASSIQGAVEAFF